Shown below are 23 T cell receptor beta chains from a single sample sequenced in a study of early T cells in non-severe SARS-CoV-2 infection. Using its own MiXCR run on the 5' RACE reads, TCRdb lists one record per CDR3 protein. This sample has nearly 90,000 distinct CDR3 sequences; about an eighth occur once, and the top ten carry roughly 6.4%. Sequenced material: whole blood. These receptors all stem from an adult who was a healthcare worker with PCR-confirmed SARS-CoV-2 infection or an uninfected control (not recorded which).

The sample holds many counts of this clonotype. The rearrangement joins TRBV3-1 to TRBJ1-1; D is perhaps TRBD1 (6 bases). CDR3 length equals 15 residues. Germline V gene data show CDR1 as LGHDT and CDR2 as YNNKEL (reference sequence). The V gene lost 8 bases and the J gene lost 6 bases, with 22 bases spanning the gap. The CDR3 loop reads CASVPPGRGASEAFF. CDR3 bases: TGTGCCAGCGTACCCCCGGGTAGGGGGGCATCTGAAGCTTTCTTT.

The table lists this clonotype with a few counts. The genes are TRBV5-5 and TRBJ2-2; D is unresolved. This CDR3 is built from 14 residues. V gave up 2 bases and J gave up 0 bases, with 5 bases separating them. CDR1 and CDR2 from the germline V gene are SGHKS and YYEKEE (reference sequence). The CDR3 region is CASSFAPNTGELFF. Written as DNA, the CDR3 is TGTGCCAGCAGCTTCGCACCGAACACCGGGGAGCTGTTTTTT.

With respect to this clonotype: With a much larger clone just one base away, this may be a read error. The J gene is TRBJ1-4, the V gene TRBV6-5; 8 bases agree with TRBD1. The CDR3 spans 15 residues. Germline V gene lookup returns CDR1 MNHEY and CDR2 SVGAGI. This chain's CDR3 is CVSSTQTGANEKLFF. In DNA form, the CDR3 reads TGTGTCAGCAGTACCCAGACAGGGGCGAATGAAAAACTGTTTTTT.

This clonotype was detected a few times. V is TRBV28 and J is TRBJ2-1, with 13 bases that match TRBD2. J lost 4 bases, V lost 6 bases, and 3 bases had no gene match. The CDR3 spans 15 residues. Germline CDR1 reads MDHEN; CDR2 reads SYDVKM. CDR3 sequence: CASRPLAGGYNEQFF. CDR3 DNA: TGTGCCAGCAGGCCACTAGCGGGAGGGTACAATGAGCAGTTCTTC.

There are a few counts of this clonotype. This chain links TRBV28 with TRBJ1-2; 7 nucleotides align to TRBD1. The V gene's germline CDR1 is MDHEN and CDR2 SYDVKM. V was pared by 5 bases and J by 2 bases, with 5 bases of the junction left unmatched. The CDR3 spans 14 residues. The CDR3 sequence: CASSHGTANYGYTF. The CDR3 DNA sequence: TGTGCCAGCAGTCATGGGACAGCGAACTATGGCTACACCTTC.

The rearrangement uses TRBV29-1 and TRBJ2-7, with D uncertain. The CDR3 extends over 12 amino acids. V was cut by 4 bases and J by 2 bases, with 9 bases left in between. CDR1 and CDR2 (germline): SQVTM, ANQGSEA. The CDR3 bases are TGCAGCGTTGGCCCTTCTGCCTACGAGCAGTACTTC. It specifies CSVGPSAYEQYF.

This rearrangement joins TRBV29-1 to TRBJ1-5; D call uncertain. Germline V gives CDR1 SQVTM, CDR2 ANQGSEA. The germline V and J ends were trimmed by 6 bases and 3 bases, with 15 bases remaining between them. The CDR3 loop spans 14 amino acids. The CDR3 protein is CSVLSRTSNQPQHF. In DNA form, the CDR3 reads TGCAGCGTACTCTCCAGGACCTCCAATCAGCCCCAGCATTTT. Variable domain in full (rest from reference TRBV29-1 and TRBJ1-5): SAVISQKPSRDICQRGTSLTIQCQVDSQVTMMFWYRQQPGQSLTLIATANQGSEATYESGFVIDKFPISRPNLTFSTLTVSNMSPEDSSIYLCSVLSRTSNQPQHFGDGTRLSIL.

This clonotype was detected a few times. This chain links TRBV25-1 with TRBJ2-7; no reliable D call. The germline gives CDR1 MGHDK, CDR2 SYGVNS. The CDR3 length is 12 residues. V was pared by 7 bases and J by 5 bases, with 12 bases between. The CDR3 reads CASTMGLDEQYF. Written as DNA, the CDR3 is TGTGCCAGCACCATGGGTCTCGACGAGCAGTACTTC.

At least ten counts were recorded for this clonotype. This chain links TRBV5-1 with TRBJ2-1; D may be TRBD1 or TRBD2 (5 bases each). This CDR3 contains 13 residues. The V end lost 5 bases, the J end lost 7 bases, and 13 bases lay between the germline ends. Germline values: CDR1 SGHRS, CDR2 YFSETQ. CDR3 in amino acids: CASSLGWGNEQFF. The CDR3 nucleotides read TGCGCCAGCAGTCTGGGATGGGGGAATGAGCAGTTCTTC.

The chain joins TRBV5-4 to TRBJ2-1, with TRBD1 matching 7 bases. The CDR3 consists of 15 residues. V lost 4 bases and J lost 0; bases outside the gene matches: 4. Germline lookup yields CDR1 SGHNT and CDR2 YYREEE (reference sequence). The CDR3 sequence is CASSAGTVSYNEQFF. The CDR3 DNA reads as TGTGCCAGCAGCGCCGGGACAGTCTCCTACAATGAGCAGTTCTTC.

This clonotype was recorded at least ten times. The chain uses TRBV5-4 and TRBJ2-1; D gene ambiguous. Trimming left V 0 bases short and J 7 bases short, with 11 bases between. The CDR3 runs to 14 residues. CDR1 is SGHNT, CDR2 YYREEE, per germline (reference sequence). The CDR3 region has the DNA TGTGCCAGCAGCTTGGATTTCGGTTTAAATGAGCAGTTCTTC. Protein sequence: CASSLDFGLNEQFF.

This chain uses TRBV12-3 or TRBV12-4 with TRBJ2-7; TRBD2 aligns across 8 bases. After removal of 6 bases from V and 4 bases from J, the junction contained 2 bases not matched to a gene. The CDR3 is made up of 12 amino acids. CDR3 protein: CASRIAGYEQYF. In DNA, the CDR3 is TGTGCCAGCAGAATAGCGGGATACGAGCAGTACTTC.

The rearrangement joins TRBV4-1 to TRBJ2-1; 13 bases align to TRBD2. CDR1 is MGHRA and CDR2 is YSYEKL in the germline V gene. The CDR3 runs to 16 residues. Germline trimming cut 0 bases from V and 12 bases from J; bases unmatched to any gene: 8. The CDR3 DNA reads TGCGCCAGCAGCCAAGAAAGAAGGACTAGCGGGAGTCGGCAGTTCTTC. The encoded protein is CASSQERRTSGSRQFF.

This clonotype was counted at least ten times. The genes are TRBV7-2 and TRBJ2-7, with TRBD2 matching over 7 bases. V was pared by 4 bases and J by 2 bases, with 11 bases of the junction left unmatched. CDR3 length: 16 residues. The germline gives CDR1 SGHTA, CDR2 FQGNSA. CDR3 in DNA: TGTGCCAGCAGCTCCCCAGGAGCGGGGAAGGCCTACGAGCAGTACTTC. This translates into CASSSPGAGKAYEQYF.

This clonotype showed up just a few times. The chain combines TRBV7-2 with TRBJ2-7; either TRBD1 or TRBD2 may supply D (5 bases each). Germline V gives CDR1 SGHTA, CDR2 FQGNSA. This CDR3 has 17 residues. The germline V and J ends were trimmed by 1 base and 4 bases, with 20 bases remaining between them. CDR3 loop: CASSLVIRAEEGYEQYF. In DNA, the CDR3 is TGTGCCAGCAGCTTAGTGATCCGGGCGGAAGAGGGGTACGAGCAGTACTTC.

The CDR3 sequence is CASSLGQGVINEQFF. The DNA for the CDR3 is TGTGCCAGCAGCCTGGGGCAGGGGGTGATCAATGAGCAGTTCTTC. This chain joins TRBV6-5 and TRBJ2-1; 7 positions match TRBD1. This CDR3 spans 15 amino acids. In germline, CDR1 is MNHEY, CDR2 SVGAGI. V was pared by 6 bases and J by 6 bases, with 11 bases of the junction left unmatched.

This clonotype was detected ten times or more. The chain uses TRBV20-1 and TRBJ2-1; D unclear. Germline V gene lookup returns CDR1 DFQATT and CDR2 SNEGSKA (reference sequence). This CDR3 comprises 12 residues. The V gene lost 5 bases and the J gene lost 4 bases, with 9 bases spanning the gap. CDR3 amino acids: CSAALDYNEQFF. CDR3 in DNA: TGCAGTGCTGCCCTAGATTACAATGAGCAGTTCTTC.

V is TRBV5-4 and J is TRBJ2-2; a possible D gene is TRBD1 (6 bases). This CDR3 spans 16 amino acids. Germline V gives CDR1 SGHNT, CDR2 YYREEE (reference sequence). V was pared by 2 bases and J by 3 bases, with 14 bases between. The CDR3 region has the DNA TGTGCCAGCAGCTTCACACAGGGATGGGACACCGGGGAGCTGTTTTTT. The encoded protein is CASSFTQGWDTGELFF.

This clonotype showed up many times. The chain links TRBV7-6 to TRBJ2-1; 10 nucleotides align to TRBD2. Per germline, CDR1 SGHVS and CDR2 FNYEAQ. The CDR3 totals 16 residues. The J segment lost 3 bases and the V segment lost 5 bases, leaving 7 bases of the junction unmatched. CDR3 nucleotide sequence: TGTGCCAGCAGCGGGCTAGCGGGAGCCGTCTACAATGAGCAGTTCTTC. It specifies CASSGLAGAVYNEQFF.

This clonotype has just a few counts. The V call is TRBV7-9, the J call TRBJ2-1, with D possibly matching TRBD2 (5 bases). V lost 1 base, J lost 3 bases, and 13 bases lay in between. CDR1 is SEHNR and CDR2 is FQNEAQ in the germline V gene (reference sequence). This CDR3 region has 16 residues. This CDR3 is CASSLDGGLSYNEQFF. In nucleotides, the CDR3 is TGTGCCAGCAGCTTAGATGGAGGTTTGAGCTACAATGAGCAGTTCTTC.

There are a few counts of this clonotype. The V gene is TRBV20-1, the J gene TRBJ1-5, with D tentatively TRBD1 (6 bases). The CDR3 has 16 amino acids. Trimming removed 0 bases from V and 3 bases from J, with 15 bases in between. Germline values: CDR1 DFQATT, CDR2 SNEGSKA (reference sequence). The CDR3 bases are TGCAGTGCTAGAGATAGTAAGGGGGAAAACAATCAGCCCCAGCATTTT. Its translation is CSARDSKGENNQPQHF.

The chain has TRBV6-1 and TRBJ1-1, with TRBD1 matching 10 bases. J gave up 8 bases and V 6 bases, and 9 bases lay outside the gene matches. Germline V gives CDR1 MNHNS, CDR2 SASEGT. This CDR3 is built from 14 residues. The CDR3: CASSLTGGRPEAFF. CDR3 bases: TGTGCCAGCAGCTTGACAGGGGGCAGGCCAGAAGCTTTCTTT.

The chain employs TRBV11-2 and TRBJ2-1; TRBD2 matches 7 bases. The germline gives CDR1 SGHAT, CDR2 FQNNGV. This CDR3 contains 13 residues. The junction had 4 bases not matched to a gene; V was cut back by 8 bases and J by 3 bases. CDR3 in amino acids: CASEGGSYNEQFF. The CDR3 DNA sequence: TGTGCCAGCGAGGGCGGGAGCTACAATGAGCAGTTCTTC. The entire variable domain, with the rest obtained from reference TRBV11-2 and TRBJ2-1, is as follows: EAGVAQSPRYKIIEKRQSVAFWCNPISGHATLYWYQQILGQGPKLLIQFQNNGVVDDSQLPKDRFSAERLKGVDSTLKIQPAKLEDSAVYLCASEGGSYNEQFFGPGTRLTVL.